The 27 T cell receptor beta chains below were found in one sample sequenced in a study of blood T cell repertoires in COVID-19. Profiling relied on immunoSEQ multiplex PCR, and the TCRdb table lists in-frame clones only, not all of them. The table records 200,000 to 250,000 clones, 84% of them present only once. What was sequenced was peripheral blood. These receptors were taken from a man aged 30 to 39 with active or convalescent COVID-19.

The CDR3 DNA reads as TGCGCCAGCAGCCTCGGACAGGGAGGGGGCTACACCTTC. Translating gives CASSLGQGGGYTF. The genes are TRBV4-1 and TRBJ1-2; 8 positions match TRBD1. V gave up 4 bases and J gave up 8 bases; unmatched junction bases: 6. The CDR3 sequence is 13 residues long. Looked up from germline, CDR1 is MGHRA and CDR2 is YSYEKL.

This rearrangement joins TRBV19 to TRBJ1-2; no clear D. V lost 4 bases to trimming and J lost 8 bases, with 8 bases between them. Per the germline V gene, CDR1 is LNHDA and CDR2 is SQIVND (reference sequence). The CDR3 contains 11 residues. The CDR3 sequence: CASSREGGYTF. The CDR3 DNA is TGTGCCAGTAGTAGGGAGGGCGGCTACACCTTC.

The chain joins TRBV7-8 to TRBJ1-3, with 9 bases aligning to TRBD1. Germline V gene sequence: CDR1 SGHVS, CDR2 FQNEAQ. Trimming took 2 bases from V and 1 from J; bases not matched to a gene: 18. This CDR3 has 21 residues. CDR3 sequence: CASSLIGLGQGRTSSGNTIYF. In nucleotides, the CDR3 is TGTGCCAGCAGCTTAATAGGACTGGGACAGGGTAGGACATCATCTGGAAACACCATATATTTT.

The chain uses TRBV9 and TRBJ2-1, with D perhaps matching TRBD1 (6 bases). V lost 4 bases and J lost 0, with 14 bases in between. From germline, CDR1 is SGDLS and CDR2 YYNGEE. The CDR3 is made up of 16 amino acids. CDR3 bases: TGTGCCAGCAGCTACCCGCAGGGGTTCTCCTACAATGAGCAGTTCTTC. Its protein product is CASSYPQGFSYNEQFF.

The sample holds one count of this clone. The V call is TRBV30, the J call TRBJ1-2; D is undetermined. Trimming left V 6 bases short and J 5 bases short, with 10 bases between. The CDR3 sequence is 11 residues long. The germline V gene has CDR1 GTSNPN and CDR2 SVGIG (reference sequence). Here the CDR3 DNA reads TGTGCCTGCACAGAAAGTTATGGCTACACCTTC. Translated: CACTESYGYTF.

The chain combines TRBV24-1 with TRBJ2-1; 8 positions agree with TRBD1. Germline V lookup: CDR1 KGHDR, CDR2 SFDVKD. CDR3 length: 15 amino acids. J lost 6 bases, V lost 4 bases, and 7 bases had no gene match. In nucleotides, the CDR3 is TGTGCCACCAGTGACCCTACACAGGGGGGCAATGAGCAGTTCTTC. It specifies CATSDPTQGGNEQFF.

The CDR3 loop reads CASNGQGAREQYF. The CDR3 DNA reads TGTGCCAGCAATGGACAGGGGGCGAGGGAGCAGTACTTC. The rearrangement links TRBV7-9 to TRBJ2-7; 11 positions agree with TRBD1. CDR1 and CDR2 from the germline V gene are SEHNR and FQNEAQ (reference sequence). Unmatched junction bases numbered 6, after V lost 7 bases and J lost 7 bases. CDR3 size: 13 residues. Combining the CDR3 with reference TRBV7-9 and TRBJ2-7 gives the whole variable domain DTGVSQNPRHKITKRGQNVTFRCDPISEHNRLYWYRQTLGQGPEFLTYFQNEAQLEKSRLLSDRFSAERPKGSFSTLEIQRTEQGDSAMYLCASNGQGAREQYFGPGTRLTVT.

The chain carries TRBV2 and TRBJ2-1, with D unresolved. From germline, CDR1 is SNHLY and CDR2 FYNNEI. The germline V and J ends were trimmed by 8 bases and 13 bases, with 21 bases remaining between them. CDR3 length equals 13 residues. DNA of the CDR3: TGTGCCAGCTACCTTTCTACGAGAGCCCCCCAGTTCTTC. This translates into CASYLSTRAPQFF.

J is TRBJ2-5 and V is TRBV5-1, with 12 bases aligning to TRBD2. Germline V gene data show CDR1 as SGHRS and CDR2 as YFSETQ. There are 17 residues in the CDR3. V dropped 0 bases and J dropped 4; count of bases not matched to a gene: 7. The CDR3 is CASSLEGTSGQGETQYF. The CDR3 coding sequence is TGCGCCAGCAGCTTGGAAGGGACTAGCGGGCAGGGAGAGACCCAGTACTTC. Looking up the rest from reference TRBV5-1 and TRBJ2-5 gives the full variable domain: KAGVTQTPRYLIKTRGQQVTLSCSPISGHRSVSWYQQTPGQGLQFLFEYFSETQRNKGNFPGRFSGRQFSNSRSEMNVSTLELGDSALYLCASSLEGTSGQGETQYFGPGTRLLVL.

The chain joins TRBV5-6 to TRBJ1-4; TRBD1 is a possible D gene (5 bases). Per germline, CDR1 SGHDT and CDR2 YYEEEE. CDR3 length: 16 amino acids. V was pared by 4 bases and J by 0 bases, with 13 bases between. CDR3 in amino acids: CASSPGLLATNEKLFF. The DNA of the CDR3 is TGTGCCAGCAGCCCGGGACTGTTGGCAACTAATGAAAAACTGTTTTTT.

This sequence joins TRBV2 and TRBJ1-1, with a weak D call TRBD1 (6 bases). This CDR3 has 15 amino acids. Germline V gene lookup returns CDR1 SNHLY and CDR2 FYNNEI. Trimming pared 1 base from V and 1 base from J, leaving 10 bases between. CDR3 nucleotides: TGTGCCAGCAGTGAAGTTCTGACAGGGAACACTGAAGCTTTCTTT. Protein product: CASSEVLTGNTEAFF.

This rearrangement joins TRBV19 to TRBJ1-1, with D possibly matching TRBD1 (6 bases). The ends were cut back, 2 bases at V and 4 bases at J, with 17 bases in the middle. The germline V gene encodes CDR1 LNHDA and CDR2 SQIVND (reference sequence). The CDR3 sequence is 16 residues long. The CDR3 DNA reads TGTGCCAGTAGTATATCGTACCAGGGGATCGGCACTGAAGCTTTCTTT. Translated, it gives CASSISYQGIGTEAFF. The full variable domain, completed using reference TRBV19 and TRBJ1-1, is DGGITQSPKYLFRKEGQNVTLSCEQNLNHDAMYWYRQDPGQGLRLIYYSQIVNDFQKGDIAEGYSVSREKKESFPLTVTSAQKNPTAFYLCASSISYQGIGTEAFFGQGTRLTVV.

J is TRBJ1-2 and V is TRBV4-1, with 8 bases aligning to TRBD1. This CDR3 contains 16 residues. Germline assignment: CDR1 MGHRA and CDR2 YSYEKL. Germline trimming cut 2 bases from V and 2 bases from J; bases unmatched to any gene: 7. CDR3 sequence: CASSQRLRGRNYGYTF. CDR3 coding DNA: TGCGCCAGCAGCCAACGCCTCAGGGGGCGAAACTATGGCTACACCTTC.

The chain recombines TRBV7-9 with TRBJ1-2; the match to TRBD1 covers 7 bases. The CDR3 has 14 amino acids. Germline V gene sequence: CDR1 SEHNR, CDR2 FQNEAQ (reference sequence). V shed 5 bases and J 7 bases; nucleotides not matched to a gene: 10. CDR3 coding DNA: TGTGCCAGCAGCACAAGACAGGGTGTGGGTGGCTACACCTTC. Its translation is CASSTRQGVGGYTF.

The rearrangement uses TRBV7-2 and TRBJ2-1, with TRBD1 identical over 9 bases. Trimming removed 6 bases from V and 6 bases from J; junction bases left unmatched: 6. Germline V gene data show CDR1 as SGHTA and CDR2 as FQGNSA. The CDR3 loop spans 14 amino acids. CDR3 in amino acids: CASRHRGRINEQFF. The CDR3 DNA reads TGTGCCAGCAGACACAGGGGGCGCATCAATGAGCAGTTCTTC.

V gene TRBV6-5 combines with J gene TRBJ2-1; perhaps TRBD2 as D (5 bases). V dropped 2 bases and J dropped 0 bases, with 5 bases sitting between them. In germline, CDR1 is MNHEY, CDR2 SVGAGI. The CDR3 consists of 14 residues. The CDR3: CASSYLASYNEQFF. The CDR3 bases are TGTGCCAGCAGTTACCTAGCCTCCTACAATGAGCAGTTCTTC.

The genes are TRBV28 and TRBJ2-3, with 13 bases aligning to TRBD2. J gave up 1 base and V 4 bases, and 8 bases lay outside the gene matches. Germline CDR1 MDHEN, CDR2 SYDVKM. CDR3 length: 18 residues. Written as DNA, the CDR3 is TGTGCCAGCAGTTCCCCAGGGACTAGCGGGATCCGCACAGATACGCAGTATTTT. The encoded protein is CASSSPGTSGIRTDTQYF. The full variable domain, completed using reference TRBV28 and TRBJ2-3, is DVKVTQSSRYLVKRTGEKVFLECVQDMDHENMFWYRQDPGLGLRLIYFSYDVKMKEKGDIPEGYSVSREKKERFSLILESASTNQTSMYLCASSSPGTSGIRTDTQYFGPGTRLTVL.

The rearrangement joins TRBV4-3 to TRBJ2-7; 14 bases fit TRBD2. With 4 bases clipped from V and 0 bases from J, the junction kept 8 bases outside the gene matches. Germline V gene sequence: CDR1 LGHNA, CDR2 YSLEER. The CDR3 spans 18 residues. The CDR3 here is CASSPQGLAGETSYEQYF. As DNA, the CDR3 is TGCGCCAGCAGCCCCCAGGGACTAGCGGGAGAGACCTCCTACGAGCAGTACTTC.

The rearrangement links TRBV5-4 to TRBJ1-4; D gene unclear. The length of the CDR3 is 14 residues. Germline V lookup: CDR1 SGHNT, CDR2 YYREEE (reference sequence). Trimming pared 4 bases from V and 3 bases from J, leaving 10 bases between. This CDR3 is CASSGGQANEKLFF. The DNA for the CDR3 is TGTGCCAGCAGCGGTGGTCAGGCTAATGAAAAACTGTTTTTT. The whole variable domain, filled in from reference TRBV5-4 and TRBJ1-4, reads ETGVTQSPTHLIKTRGQQVTLRCSSQSGHNTVSWYQQALGQGPQFIFQYYREEENGRGNFPPRFSGLQFPNYSSELNVNALELDDSALYLCASSGGQANEKLFFGSGTQLSVL.

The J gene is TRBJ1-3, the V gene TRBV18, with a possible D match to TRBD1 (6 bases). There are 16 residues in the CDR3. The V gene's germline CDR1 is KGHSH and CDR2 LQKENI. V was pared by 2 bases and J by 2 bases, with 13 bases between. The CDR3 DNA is TGTGCCAGCTCACCAAACACAGGGATCACTGGAAACACCATATATTTT. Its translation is CASSPNTGITGNTIYF.

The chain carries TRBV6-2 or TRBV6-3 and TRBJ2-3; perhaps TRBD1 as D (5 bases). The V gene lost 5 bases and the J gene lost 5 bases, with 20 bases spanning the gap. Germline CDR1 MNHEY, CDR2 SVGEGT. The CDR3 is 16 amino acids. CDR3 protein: CASSPTPWGDEDTQYF. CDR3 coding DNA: TGTGCCAGCAGTCCGACGCCGTGGGGCGACGAAGATACGCAGTATTTT.

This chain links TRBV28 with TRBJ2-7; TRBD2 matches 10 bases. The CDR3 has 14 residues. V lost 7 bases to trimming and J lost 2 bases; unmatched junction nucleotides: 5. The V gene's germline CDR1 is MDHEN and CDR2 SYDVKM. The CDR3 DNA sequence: TGTGCCAGCATTCCGGGGACTAGCGCCTACGAGCAGTACTTC. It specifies CASIPGTSAYEQYF. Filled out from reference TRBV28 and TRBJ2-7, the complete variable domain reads DVKVTQSSRYLVKRTGEKVFLECVQDMDHENMFWYRQDPGLGLRLIYFSYDVKMKEKGDIPEGYSVSREKKERFSLILESASTNQTSMYLCASIPGTSAYEQYFGPGTRLTVT.

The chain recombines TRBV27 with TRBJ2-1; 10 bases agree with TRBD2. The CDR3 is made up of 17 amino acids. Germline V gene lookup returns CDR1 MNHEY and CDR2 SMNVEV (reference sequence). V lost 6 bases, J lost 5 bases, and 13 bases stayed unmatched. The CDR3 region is CASSRLTGTSDHNEQFF. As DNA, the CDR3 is TGTGCCAGCAGCCGCCTAACCGGGACTAGCGACCACAATGAGCAGTTCTTC.

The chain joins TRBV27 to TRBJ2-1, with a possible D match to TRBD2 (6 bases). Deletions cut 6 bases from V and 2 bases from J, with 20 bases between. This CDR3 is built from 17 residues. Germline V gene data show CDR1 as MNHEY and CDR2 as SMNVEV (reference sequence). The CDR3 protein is CASSQKPPTSPYNEQFF. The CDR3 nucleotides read TGTGCCAGCAGCCAGAAACCCCCGACTAGTCCCTACAATGAGCAGTTCTTC.

CDR3 nucleotides: TGCGCCAGTCGCGCGTCTAGCGGGGCCTACGAGCAGTACTTC. Its translation is CASRASSGAYEQYF. The chain combines TRBV5-1 with TRBJ2-7; 9 nucleotides match TRBD2. The CDR3 runs to 14 residues. Germline values: CDR1 SGHRS, CDR2 YFSETQ. With V trimmed by 8 bases and J by 2 bases, 8 bases remained unmatched.

CDR3 in DNA: TGCAGTGCTAGTGGCCCCGGGGGTTACACTGAAGCTTTCTTT. Protein product: CSASGPGGYTEAFF. V usage is TRBV20-1 and J usage is TRBJ1-1; tentative D call: TRBD1 (5 bases). CDR1 DFQATT and CDR2 SNEGSKA come from the germline V gene (reference sequence). Between the trimmed V and J ends, which lost 3 bases and 3 bases, there was a span of 14 bases. The CDR3 consists of 14 residues.

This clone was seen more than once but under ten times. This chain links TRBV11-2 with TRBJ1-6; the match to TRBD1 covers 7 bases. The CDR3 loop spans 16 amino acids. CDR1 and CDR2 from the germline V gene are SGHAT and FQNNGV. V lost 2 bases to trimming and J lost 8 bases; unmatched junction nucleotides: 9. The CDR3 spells CASSLRGDSSYSPLHF. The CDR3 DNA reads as TGTGCCAGCAGCTTAAGGGGGGACAGCTCCTATTCACCCCTCCACTTT.